Each of the 17 T cell receptor beta chains below was sequenced from the same sample in a study of T cell responses to AZD1222 COVID-19 vaccine. Using immunoSEQ multiplex PCR, the repertoire was profiled, and TCRdb retains in-frame clones only, with some absent. Altogether about 150,000 clones are present, more than 70% being singletons, with the ten largest covering roughly 2%. The source material was peripheral blood, sampled on day 0 of AZD1222 vaccination. These receptors all come from an adult in good health.

A single count supports this clone. V usage is TRBV19 and J usage is TRBJ1-1; 8 nucleotides agree with TRBD1. The trim removed 8 bases at V and 0 bases at J, leaving 8 bases unmatched. The CDR3 covers 15 residues. Germline V gene data show CDR1 as LNHDA and CDR2 as SQIVND (reference sequence). CDR3: CASFVRGRVNTEAFF. The CDR3 coding sequence is TGTGCCAGTTTCGTCAGGGGGCGAGTGAACACTGAAGCTTTCTTT. Using reference TRBV19 and TRBJ1-1 for the parts outside the CDR3, the full variable domain is DGGITQSPKYLFRKEGQNVTLSCEQNLNHDAMYWYRQDPGQGLRLIYYSQIVNDFQKGDIAEGYSVSREKKESFPLTVTSAQKNPTAFYLCASFVRGRVNTEAFFGQGTRLTVV.

This chain connects TRBV24-1 to TRBJ2-1; TRBD2 agrees at 9 bases. This CDR3 contains 16 residues. J was trimmed by 7 bases and V by 4 bases; bases with no gene match: 10. Germline loops: CDR1 KGHDR, CDR2 SFDVKD. DNA of the CDR3: TGTGCCACCAGTGACCCTGGGGCGGGAGGGGATAATGAGCAGTTCTTC. It is translated as CATSDPGAGGDNEQFF.

This sequence joins TRBV28 and TRBJ1-3; a weak D match, TRBD1 (6 bases). Trimming took off 6 bases at V and 0 bases at J, with 18 bases between the two ends. The CDR3 spans 17 residues. Germline values: CDR1 MDHEN, CDR2 SYDVKM. This CDR3 is CASRTWGHDRSGNTIYF. In DNA form, the CDR3 reads TGTGCCAGCAGAACCTGGGGACACGACCGCTCTGGAAACACCATATATTTT.

J is TRBJ1-1 and V is TRBV23-1; 8 nucleotides match TRBD1. TRBV23-1 has ORF status, its function being uncertain. The V gene end was trimmed by 0 bases and the J gene end by 1 base; junction bases not matched to a gene: 10. CDR3 length equals 18 residues. This CDR3 is CASSQSRGTGHTNTEAFF. In nucleotides, the CDR3 is TGCGCCAGCAGTCAATCGAGAGGGACAGGTCATACGAACACTGAAGCTTTCTTT.

This clone was seen only once. V usage is TRBV30 and J usage is TRBJ1-5; TRBD1 matches 10 bases. This CDR3 contains 16 residues. CDR1 and CDR2 (germline): GTSNPN, SVGIG (reference sequence). V gave up 1 base and J gave up 4 bases; unmatched junction bases: 7. DNA of the CDR3: TGTGCCTGGAGTGCCGTGGGACAGGGGAGAAATCAGCCCCAGCATTTT. The encoded protein is CAWSAVGQGRNQPQHF.

The CDR3 loop reads CASSIQSGTYNEQFF. The CDR3, as DNA: TGTGCCAGTAGTATTCAAAGCGGCACCTACAATGAGCAGTTCTTC. V usage is TRBV19 and J usage is TRBJ2-1; possible D gene TRBD2, 5 bases. V was trimmed by 3 bases and J by 2 bases, leaving 11 bases between them. The CDR3 consists of 15 residues. CDR1 and CDR2 from the germline V gene are LNHDA and SQIVND (reference sequence).

The chain employs TRBV19 and TRBJ1-2; 9 nucleotides agree with TRBD1. Germline V CDR1 and CDR2: LNHDA, SQIVND (reference sequence). The CDR3 is 14 residues long. V was pared by 6 bases and J by 5 bases, with 7 bases of the junction left unmatched. CDR3 amino acids: CASRPGQGGYGYTF. CDR3 in DNA: TGTGCCAGTAGACCGGGACAGGGCGGGTATGGCTACACCTTC.

This chain joins TRBV19 and TRBJ2-2, with 10 bases aligning to TRBD1. The CDR3 spans 15 residues. The germline V gene encodes CDR1 LNHDA and CDR2 SQIVND (reference sequence). V gave up 6 bases and J gave up 6 bases; unmatched junction bases: 7. The CDR3, as DNA: TGTGCCAGTAGACTGGGGACAGGGGTGGCCGGGGAGCTGTTTTTT. Protein: CASRLGTGVAGELFF.

The rearrangement joins TRBV5-6 to TRBJ1-3; TRBD1 is a possible D gene (5 bases). Germline CDR1 and CDR2: SGHDT and YYEEEE. V dropped 4 bases and J dropped 2 bases, with 16 bases sitting between them. The CDR3 runs 16 residues. Written as DNA, the CDR3 is TGTGCCAGCAGCCCCCCCCCGGGACTCCCTGGAAACACCATATATTTT. Encoded protein: CASSPPPGLPGNTIYF.

The V and J genes are TRBV28 and TRBJ1-2; D unresolved. Germline V gene lookup returns CDR1 MDHEN and CDR2 SYDVKM. The V gene lost 7 bases and the J gene lost 2 bases, with 11 bases spanning the gap. The CDR3 is 13 amino acids. The CDR3: CASNPPTNYGYTF. Written as DNA, the CDR3 is TGTGCCAGCAACCCCCCCACAAACTATGGCTACACCTTC.

This chain connects TRBV7-2 to TRBJ1-1; D may be TRBD1 (5 bases). The V and J ends lost 4 bases and 4 bases respectively, with 16 bases between them. The CDR3 contains 15 residues. Germline lookup yields CDR1 SGHTA and CDR2 FQGNSA. This chain's CDR3 is CASSSPRGAGTEAFF. The CDR3 DNA is TGTGCCAGCAGCTCCCCTAGGGGCGCTGGCACTGAAGCTTTCTTT.

This clone has only a few counts. The V gene is TRBV6-5, the J gene TRBJ1-2; D might be TRBD1 (6 bases). The CDR3 is made up of 15 amino acids. V was pared by 0 bases and J by 8 bases, with 16 bases between. Per the germline V gene, CDR1 is MNHEY and CDR2 is SVGAGI. The CDR3 nucleotides read TGTGCCAGCAGTTACTCGACGGGGGGCCCTAAAGGCTACACCTTC. Its translation: CASSYSTGGPKGYTF.

This clone was picked up one time. This chain uses TRBV6-2 or TRBV6-3 with TRBJ2-7; 10 positions agree with TRBD1. Germline V gives CDR1 MNHEY, CDR2 SVGEGT. V lost 6 bases, J lost 6 bases, and 8 bases stayed unmatched. This CDR3 has 14 amino acids. The chain's CDR3 is CASSKGQGVSEQYF. The DNA for the CDR3 is TGTGCCAGCAGCAAAGGACAGGGGGTGAGCGAGCAGTACTTC.

This rearrangement joins TRBV9 to TRBJ1-6, with D tentatively TRBD1 (5 bases). Per germline, CDR1 SGDLS and CDR2 YYNGEE. The CDR3 spans 15 residues. V lost 0 bases and J lost 8, with 12 bases in between. The CDR3 loop reads CASSVEARVDSPLHF. CDR3 sequence (DNA): TGTGCCAGCAGCGTAGAAGCCAGGGTTGATTCACCCCTCCACTTT.

The chain has TRBV15 and TRBJ2-5, with D unresolved. Trimming cost V 3 bases and J 2 bases, with 1 base left between them. CDR1 LNHNV and CDR2 YYDKDF come from the germline V gene (reference sequence). The length of the CDR3 is 11 residues. CDR3 loop: CATSRQETQYF. DNA for the CDR3: TGTGCCACCAGCAGGCAAGAGACCCAGTACTTC.

In its sample, this clone was seen once. V is TRBV23-1 and J is TRBJ1-6; the match to TRBD1 covers 7 bases. TRBV23-1 is sorted into the ORF group, with uncertain function. The V gene end was trimmed by 2 bases and the J gene end by 7 bases; junction bases not matched to a gene: 5. CDR3 length equals 15 residues. The CDR3 protein is CASSQPGTENSPLHF. The CDR3 region has the DNA TGCGCCAGCAGTCAACCTGGGACAGAAAATTCACCCCTCCACTTT.

Concerning this clone: The junction differs from germline at one of its ends, possibly a read error. The chain combines TRBV4-3 with TRBJ2-7, with 10 bases aligning to TRBD2. The germline V gene has CDR1 LGHNA and CDR2 YSLEER. The CDR3 has 15 amino acids. The CDR3 DNA reads as TGCGCCAGCAGCCAAGTCCTGGGTTCTAGCGGGAGACATTTGTTC. Translation: CASSQVLGSSGRHLF.